This T cell receptor (beta chain) comes out of a study of control samples from healthy donors and cancer patients (dated by TCRdb to about 2020). At the junction V is shortened by 5 bases and J by 7 bases; bases outside the gene matches: 7. CDR1 and CDR2, per the germline V gene, are MNHEY and SVGAGI. The CDR3 runs 15 residues from the cysteine to the phenylalanine. Only CDR3 DNA is held: 45 bases, read in frame from base 1. Libraries were made using the immunoSEQ multiplex PCR assay. TCRdb provides this immuneACCESS table in a form limited to in-frame rearrangements. Some clones are lacking; in checked studies, under half of them reflect an unresolved V gene, and why the rest are absent is not known. Here the sample has 65,000 to 70,000 clones; around 84% occur a single time. The ten most abundant clones make up 2.9% of the sample. In the case of this clone: Its specific antigen is unknown. No much larger clone exists at a distance of one base, and base qualities are not known.

The chain is encoded by TRBV6-5 joined to TRBJ2-1, with 11 bases aligning to TRBD2. The TCR comes from a woman in her 50s with lung cancer. The sample consisted of PBMCs. The CDR3 amino acid sequence is: CASSRAASGGNEQFF. The DNA reads TGTGCCAGCAGTCGGGCGGCTAGCGGGGGGAATGAGCAGTTCTTC.